A selection of T cell receptor beta chains follows, all from one sample in a study of long-term antiretroviral therapy in people with HIV. The protocol was immunoSEQ multiplex PCR, while the TCRdb copy is restricted to in-frame clones and leaves out a portion. The data show 20,000 to 30,000 clones, with about 85% seen just once and approximately 9.2% held by the top ten. The sequencing here drew on unsorted PBMCs, taken approximately 4.8 years after starting antiretroviral therapy. The receptors were sampled from a man aged 35 to 55 with HIV. Each CDR3 is given with its conserved first and last residue.

v_call cdr3_aa
TRBV19 CASSPGRLTGELFF
TRBV30 CAWSVDSIRDQYF
TRBV15 CATSPQGNSYNEQFF
TRBV27 CASSLSRGYHYTF
TRBV20-1 CSLGGNEQFF
TRBV19 CASSTWVSDGYTF
TRBV7-6 CASSLAGGGNTGELFF
TRBV13 CASSLNTEVEQYF
TRBV25-1 CASSEQGMGGELFF
TRBV11-2 CASSLMKGRSYNEQFF
TRBV28 CASTTSGMYEQYF
TRBV7-2 CASSLGLGDKKEVF
TRBV19 CASSIGGDTQYF
TRBV5-1 CASRPLTGITGELFF
TRBV9 CASSAGTSGRDTDTQYF
TRBV15 CATSAHTGVGTEAFF
TRBV10-3 CAISESRTASSNYGYTF
TRBV7-2 CASSATSGVWGTGELFF
TRBV19 CASRGGDRYNEQFF
TRBV5-5 CASSLQGSGNTIYF
TRBV7-7 CASSLGPQETQYF
TRBV4-3 CASSQAGQDTEAFF
TRBV5-4 CASSLGVRTDTQYF
TRBV19 CASSIEGASQETQYF
TRBV7-2 CASSSTGSYNEQFF
TRBV5-4 CASSREQGILTDTQYF
TRBV6-1 CASSEFPPSGISDEQFF